There are many counts of the clone carrying this T cell receptor beta chain. Its antigen remains unidentified. This entry is derived from a study of T cells in Graves' hyperthyroidism and ophthalmopathy. Study-level points and caveats: Most thyroid clonotypes with frequency above 0.001 were detected in blood.

TCR beta CDR3 regions were amplified from RNA. The HTBI primer set served for first-round RT-PCR of the TCR CDR3. TCRdb reanalysed the multiplex PCR reads using MiXCR and keeps one entry per CDR3 protein. There are 400,000 or so distinct CDR3 sequences in the sample; roughly an eighth occur only once, and approximately 27% lies in the top ten. Each person with ophthalmopathy scored at least 3 on the Clinical Activity Score, reached NOSPECS grade 4 or higher, and had been ill under 3 months. Exclusion of a patient resulted from uncontrolled infection, other autoimmune disease, pregnancy or lactation. Trimming at V came to 5 bases and at J to 2 bases, leaving 4 bases not matched to a gene. The CDR3 has 15 residues. Germline CDR1 reads SGHAT; CDR2 reads FQNNGV.

The V gene is TRBV11-2, the J gene TRBJ2-3, with 10 bases matching TRBD1. The source is a man aged 50-60 years with Graves' ophthalmopathy. Sequenced material: blood. The CDR3 region has the DNA TGTGCCAGCAGCCAAGACAGGGGGCACACAGATACGCAGTATTTT. Protein: CASSQDRGHTDTQYF.